The text below deals with one T cell receptor beta chain. This sample stems from a study of control samples from healthy donors and cancer patients. TCRdb's copy holds only in-frame clones and misses some; the assay was immunoSEQ multiplex PCR. The data contain about 150,000 clones, 94% of them singletons. The sequence derives from a woman between 18 and 29 years old in good health. The sample was blood.

The CDR3 here is CAISESVARGRTEAFF. CDR3 coding DNA: TGTGCCATCAGTGAGTCCGTGGCCAGGGGGAGAACTGAAGCTTTCTTT. The rearrangement joins TRBV10-3 to TRBJ1-1; 7 bases match TRBD1. This CDR3 has 16 amino acids. CDR1 ENHRY and CDR2 SYGVKD come from the germline V gene. After removal of 0 bases from V and 5 bases from J, the junction contained 9 bases not matched to a gene.